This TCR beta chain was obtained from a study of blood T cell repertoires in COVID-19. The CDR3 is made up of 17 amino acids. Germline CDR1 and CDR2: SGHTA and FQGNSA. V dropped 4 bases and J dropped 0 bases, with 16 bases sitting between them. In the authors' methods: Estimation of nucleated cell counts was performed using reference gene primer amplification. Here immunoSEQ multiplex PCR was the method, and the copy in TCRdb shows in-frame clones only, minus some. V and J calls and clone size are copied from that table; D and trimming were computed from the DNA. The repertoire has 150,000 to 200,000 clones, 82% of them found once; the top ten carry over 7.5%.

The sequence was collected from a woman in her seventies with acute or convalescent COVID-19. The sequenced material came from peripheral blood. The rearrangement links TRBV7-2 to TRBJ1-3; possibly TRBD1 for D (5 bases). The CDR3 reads CASSSRMGGSSGNTIYF. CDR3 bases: TGTGCCAGCAGCTCCCGAATGGGGGGGAGCTCTGGAAACACCATATATTTT.